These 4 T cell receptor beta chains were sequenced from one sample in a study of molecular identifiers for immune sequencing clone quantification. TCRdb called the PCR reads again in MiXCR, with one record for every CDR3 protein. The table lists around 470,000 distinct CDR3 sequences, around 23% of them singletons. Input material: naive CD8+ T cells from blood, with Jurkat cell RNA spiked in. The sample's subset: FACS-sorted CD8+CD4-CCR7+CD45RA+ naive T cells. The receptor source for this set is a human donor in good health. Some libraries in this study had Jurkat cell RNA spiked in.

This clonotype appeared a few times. The CDR3 loop reads CASSNPGLNQPQHF. DNA for the CDR3: TGTGCCAGCAGTAACCCGGGCCTCAATCAGCCCCAGCATTTT. The rearrangement links TRBV6-5 to TRBJ1-5; D ambiguous. CDR3 length: 14 amino acids. Trimming removed 5 bases at V and 3 bases at J, with 11 bases between. Germline V lookup: CDR1 MNHEY, CDR2 SVGAGI.

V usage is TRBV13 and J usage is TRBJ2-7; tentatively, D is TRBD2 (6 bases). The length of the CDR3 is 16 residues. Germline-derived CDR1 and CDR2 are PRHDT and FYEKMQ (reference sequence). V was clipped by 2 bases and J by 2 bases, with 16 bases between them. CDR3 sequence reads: CASSLISGLKPYEQYF. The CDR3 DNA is TGTGCCAGCAGCTTAATTAGCGGCCTGAAACCCTACGAGCAGTACTTC.

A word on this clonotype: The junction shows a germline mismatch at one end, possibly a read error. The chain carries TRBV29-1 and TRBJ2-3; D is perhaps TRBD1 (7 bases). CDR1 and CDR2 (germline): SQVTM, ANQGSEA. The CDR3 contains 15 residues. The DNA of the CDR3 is TGCAGCGTTGCGGAACGGGCAGGGGGGCCAGATACACAGTATTTT. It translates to CSVAERAGGPDTQYF.

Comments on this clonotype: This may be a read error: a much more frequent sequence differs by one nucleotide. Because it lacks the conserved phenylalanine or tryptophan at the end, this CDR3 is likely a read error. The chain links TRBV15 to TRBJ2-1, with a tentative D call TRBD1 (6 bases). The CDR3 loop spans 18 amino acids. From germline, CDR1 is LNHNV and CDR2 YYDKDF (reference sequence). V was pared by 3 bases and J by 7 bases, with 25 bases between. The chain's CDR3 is CATSSLPGVPTMRNEQFL. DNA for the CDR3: TGTGCCACCAGCAGCCTACCAGGGGTGCCAACAATGAGGAATGAGCAGTTCCTC.